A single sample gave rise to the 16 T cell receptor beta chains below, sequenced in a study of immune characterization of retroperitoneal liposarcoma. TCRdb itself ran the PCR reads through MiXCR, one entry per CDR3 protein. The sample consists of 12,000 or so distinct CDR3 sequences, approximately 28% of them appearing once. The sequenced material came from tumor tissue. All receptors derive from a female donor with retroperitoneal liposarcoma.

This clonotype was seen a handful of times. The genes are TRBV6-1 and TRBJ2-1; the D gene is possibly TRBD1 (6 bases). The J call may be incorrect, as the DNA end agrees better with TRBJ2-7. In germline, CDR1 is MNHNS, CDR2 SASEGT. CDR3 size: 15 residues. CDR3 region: CASSHRAEVSYEQYF. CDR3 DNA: TGTGCCAGCAGCCACAGGGCAGAGGTATCCTACGAGCAGTACTTC.

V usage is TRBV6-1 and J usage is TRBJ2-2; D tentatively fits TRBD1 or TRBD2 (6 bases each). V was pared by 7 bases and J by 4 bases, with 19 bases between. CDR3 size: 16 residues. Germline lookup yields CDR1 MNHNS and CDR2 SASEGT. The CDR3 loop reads CASIPRGEPGTGELFF. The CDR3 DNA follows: TGTGCCAGCATACCAAGGGGGGAGCCGGGCACCGGGGAGCTGTTTTTT.

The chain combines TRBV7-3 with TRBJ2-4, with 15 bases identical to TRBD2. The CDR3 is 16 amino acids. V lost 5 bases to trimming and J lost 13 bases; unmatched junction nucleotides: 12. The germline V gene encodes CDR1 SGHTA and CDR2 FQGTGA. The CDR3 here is CASSTGLAGGIDEQYF. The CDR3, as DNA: TGTGCCAGCAGCACCGGACTAGCGGGAGGGATAGATGAGCAGTACTTC.

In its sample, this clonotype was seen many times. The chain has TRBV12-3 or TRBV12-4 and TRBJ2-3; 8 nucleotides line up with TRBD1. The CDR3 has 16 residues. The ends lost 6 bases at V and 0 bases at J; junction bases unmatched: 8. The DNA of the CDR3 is TGTGCCAGCAGCCCCGGGACAGGAGCTAGCACAGATACGCAGTATTTT. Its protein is CASSPGTGASTDTQYF.

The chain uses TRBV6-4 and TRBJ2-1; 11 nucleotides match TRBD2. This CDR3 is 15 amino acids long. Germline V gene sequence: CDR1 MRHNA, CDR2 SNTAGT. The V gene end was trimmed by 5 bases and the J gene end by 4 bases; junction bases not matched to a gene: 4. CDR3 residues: CASSQTSGGYNEQFF. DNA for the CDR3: TGTGCCAGCAGTCAAACTAGCGGGGGATACAATGAGCAGTTCTTC.

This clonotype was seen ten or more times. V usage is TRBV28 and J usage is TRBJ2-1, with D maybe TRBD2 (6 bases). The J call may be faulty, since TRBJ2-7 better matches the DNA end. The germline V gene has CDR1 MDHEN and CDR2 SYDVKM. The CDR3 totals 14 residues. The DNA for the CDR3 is TGTGCCAGCCGCTACCGAATGGGGGGCTACGAGCAGTACTTC. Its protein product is CASRYRMGGYEQYF.

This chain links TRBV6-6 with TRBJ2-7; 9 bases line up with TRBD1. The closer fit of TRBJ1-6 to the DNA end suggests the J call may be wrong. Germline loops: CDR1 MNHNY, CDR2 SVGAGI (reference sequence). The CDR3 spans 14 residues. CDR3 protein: CASRAGTGNSPLHF. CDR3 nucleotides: TGTGCCAGCAGGGCCGGGACAGGGAATTCACCCCTCCACTTT.

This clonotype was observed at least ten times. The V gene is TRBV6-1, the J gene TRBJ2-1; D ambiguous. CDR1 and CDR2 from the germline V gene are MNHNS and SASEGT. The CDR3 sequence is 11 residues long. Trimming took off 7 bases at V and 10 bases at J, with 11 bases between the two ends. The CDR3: CASTINYEQFF. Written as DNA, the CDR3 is TGTGCCAGCACCATAAACTACGAGCAGTTCTTC.

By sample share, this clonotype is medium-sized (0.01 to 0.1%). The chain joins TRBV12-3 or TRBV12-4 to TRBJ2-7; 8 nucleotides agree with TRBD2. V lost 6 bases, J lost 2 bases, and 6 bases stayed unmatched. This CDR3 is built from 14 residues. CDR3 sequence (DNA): TGTGCCAGCAGCATGAGCGGGAGAGCCTACGAGCAGTACTTC. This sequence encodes CASSMSGRAYEQYF.

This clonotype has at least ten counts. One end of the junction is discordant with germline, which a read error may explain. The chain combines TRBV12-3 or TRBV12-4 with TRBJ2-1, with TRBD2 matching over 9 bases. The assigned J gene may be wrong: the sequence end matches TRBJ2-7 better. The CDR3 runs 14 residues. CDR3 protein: CASSVAGVGDEQYF. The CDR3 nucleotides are TGTGCCAGCAGTGTAGCGGGAGTAGGCGATGAGCAGTACTTC.

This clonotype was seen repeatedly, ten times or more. The CDR3 reads CATMRGRSEQFF. The CDR3 DNA sequence: TGTGCCACAATGCGGGGGAGAAGCGAGCAGTTCTTC. This rearrangement joins TRBV6-1 to TRBJ2-1; 7 bases match TRBD2. The CDR3 has 12 amino acids. V shed 10 bases, J shed 10 bases, and the junction held 10 bases outside the gene matches. Germline V gene sequence: CDR1 MNHNS, CDR2 SASEGT.

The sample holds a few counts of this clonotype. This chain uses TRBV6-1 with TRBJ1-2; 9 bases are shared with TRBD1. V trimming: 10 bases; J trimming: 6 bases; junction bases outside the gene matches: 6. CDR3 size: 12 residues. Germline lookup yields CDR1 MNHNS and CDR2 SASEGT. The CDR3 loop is CATRQGDDGYTF. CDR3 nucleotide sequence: TGTGCCACTAGACAGGGGGACGATGGCTACACCTTC.

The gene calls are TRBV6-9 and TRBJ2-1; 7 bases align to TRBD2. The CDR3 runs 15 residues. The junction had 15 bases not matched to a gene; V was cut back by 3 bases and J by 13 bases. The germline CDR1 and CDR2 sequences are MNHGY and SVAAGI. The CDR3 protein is CASSYGGTVQETQFF. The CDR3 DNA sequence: TGTGCCAGCAGTTACGGGGGGACTGTACAAGAGACCCAGTTCTTC.

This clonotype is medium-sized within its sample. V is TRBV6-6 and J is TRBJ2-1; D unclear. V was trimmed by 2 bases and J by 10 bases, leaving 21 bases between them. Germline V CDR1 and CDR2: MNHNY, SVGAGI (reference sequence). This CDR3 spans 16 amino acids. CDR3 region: CASSYGARLVGYEQFF. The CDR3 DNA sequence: TGTGCCAGCAGTTACGGCGCAAGGCTAGTGGGCTACGAGCAGTTCTTC.

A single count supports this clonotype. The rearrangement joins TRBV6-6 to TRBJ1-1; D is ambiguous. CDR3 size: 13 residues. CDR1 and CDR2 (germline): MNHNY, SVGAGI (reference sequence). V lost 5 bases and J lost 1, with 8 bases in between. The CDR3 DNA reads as TGTGCCAGCAGTGAGAGGGAGAACACTGAAGCTTTCTTT. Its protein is CASSERENTEAFF.

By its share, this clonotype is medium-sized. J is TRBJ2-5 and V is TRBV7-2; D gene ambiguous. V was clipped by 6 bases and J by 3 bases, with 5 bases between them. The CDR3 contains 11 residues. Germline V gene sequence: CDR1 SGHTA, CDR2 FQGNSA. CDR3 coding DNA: TGTGCCAGCAGTATTAAAGAGACCCAGTACTTC. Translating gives CASSIKETQYF.